The 27 T cell receptor beta chains below all came from one sample that was sequenced in a study of cytomegalovirus exposure and HLA in healthy donors. Use of 60 Vbeta and 13 Jbeta primers characterized the PCR. The data were produced by immunoSEQ multiplex PCR, yet TCRdb's version contains in-frame clones alone and is incomplete. The repertoire consists of 100,000 or so clones, with less than 85% occurring once and the leading ten covering roughly 8%. Material for sequencing was PBMCs. These receptors were obtained from a man between 40 and 49 years old in good health and CMV-seropositive.

This clone was detected only a few times. Relative to the germline gene, one junction end is altered; a read error may explain this. J is TRBJ2-4 and V is TRBV19; D might be TRBD2 (6 bases). Germline loops: CDR1 LNHDA, CDR2 SQIVND (reference sequence). The CDR3 loop spans 15 amino acids. CDR3 in DNA: TGTGCCAGTAGTATTGGAGGGAAGGCCAAAAACAGTCAGTACTTC. This codes for CASSIGGKAKNSQYF.

This clone was observed a single time. This rearrangement joins TRBV9 to TRBJ2-1; D possibly corresponds to TRBD2 (6 bases). CDR3 length: 15 residues. Germline lookup yields CDR1 SGDLS and CDR2 YYNGEE. V was pared by 2 bases and J by 5 bases, with 14 bases between. This chain's CDR3 is CASSVAGSFHNEQFF. CDR3 nucleotide sequence: TGTGCCAGCAGCGTCGCGGGGTCATTCCACAATGAGCAGTTCTTC.

The V and J genes are TRBV7-9 and TRBJ2-1, with D possibly TRBD2 on 5 matching bases. This CDR3 is built from 12 residues. Germline assignment: CDR1 SEHNR and CDR2 FQNEAQ (reference sequence). V lost 4 bases and J lost 10, with 11 bases in between. CDR3 in DNA: TGTGCCAGCAGCTCCCGCTGGAGGGAGCAGTTCTTC. Translation gives CASSSRWREQFF.

The rearrangement uses TRBV5-3 and TRBJ2-7; tentatively, D is TRBD1 (6 bases). TRBV5-3 is annotated as an ORF whose role is uncertain. The V gene lost 0 bases and the J gene lost 3 bases, with 16 bases spanning the gap. The CDR3 contains 16 residues. The CDR3 loop is CARSLGPTGPIYEQYF. The DNA for the CDR3 is TGTGCCAGAAGCTTGGGCCCGACAGGACCGATCTACGAGCAGTACTTC.

This chain links TRBV7-9 with TRBJ1-1; no clear D gene. CDR3 size: 15 residues. Germline V gene data show CDR1 as SEHNR and CDR2 as FQNEAQ (reference sequence). Trimming pared 1 base from V and 0 bases from J, leaving 9 bases between. CDR3 sequence (DNA): TGTGCCAGCAGCTTAGTCTACTCCGTGAACACTGAAGCTTTCTTT. This codes for CASSLVYSVNTEAFF. Using reference TRBV7-9 and TRBJ1-1 for the parts outside the CDR3, the full variable domain is DTGVSQNPRHKITKRGQNVTFRCDPISEHNRLYWYRQTLGQGPEFLTYFQNEAQLEKSRLLSDRFSAERPKGSFSTLEIQRTEQGDSAMYLCASSLVYSVNTEAFFGQGTRLTVV.

The V and J genes are TRBV5-1 and TRBJ1-6; D is unresolved. The ends were cut back, 4 bases at V and 6 bases at J, with 8 bases in the middle. The CDR3 extends over 13 amino acids. The germline gives CDR1 SGHRS, CDR2 YFSETQ. The CDR3 nucleotides are TGCGCCAGCAGCACAACAGCTAATTCACCCCTCCACTTT. The encoded protein is CASSTTANSPLHF. The entire variable domain, with the rest obtained from reference TRBV5-1 and TRBJ1-6, is as follows: KAGVTQTPRYLIKTRGQQVTLSCSPISGHRSVSWYQQTPGQGLQFLFEYFSETQRNKGNFPGRFSGRQFSNSRSEMNVSTLELGDSALYLCASSTTANSPLHFGNGTRLTVT.

The CDR3 DNA reads as TGTGCCAGCAGCCCCGGGACTAGCGGAGGAGAGACCCAGTACTTC. It translates to CASSPGTSGGETQYF. The chain is built from TRBV7-9 and TRBJ2-5, with TRBD2 matching 11 bases. V was clipped by 5 bases and J by 4 bases; unmatched bases: 6. This CDR3 is built from 15 residues. Looked up from germline, CDR1 is SEHNR and CDR2 is FQNEAQ (reference sequence).

Details on this clone: Compared with germline, one end of the junction differs, possibly owing to a read error. The chain recombines TRBV7-9 with TRBJ2-1; TRBD1 matches at 7 bases. Germline CDR1 is SEHNR and CDR2 is FQNEAQ (reference sequence). The CDR3 covers 16 residues. As DNA, the CDR3 is TGTTCCAGCAGCCCCCGACAGGGTAGCTCCTACAATGAGCAGTTCTTC. Translated, it gives CSSSPRQGSSYNEQFF.

This clone was detected only once. The chain joins TRBV15 to TRBJ2-1, with 8 bases lining up with TRBD1. The germline gives CDR1 LNHNV, CDR2 YYDKDF (reference sequence). After removal of 0 bases from V and 2 bases from J, the junction contained 6 bases not matched to a gene. CDR3 length: 17 residues. CDR3 bases: TGTGCCACCAGCAGAGATGTGGGGGACAGGACCTACAATGAGCAGTTCTTC. Protein: CATSRDVGDRTYNEQFF.

The rearrangement uses TRBV6-1 and TRBJ2-7; tentative D call: TRBD1 (6 bases). Germline V gives CDR1 MNHNS, CDR2 SASEGT. The V and J ends lost 1 base and 1 base respectively, with 20 bases between them. The CDR3 contains 18 residues. Here the CDR3 reads CASSEGATKRGISYEQYF. The CDR3 DNA is TGTGCCAGCAGTGAAGGAGCTACTAAGAGGGGGATATCCTACGAGCAGTACTTC.

J is TRBJ1-3 and V is TRBV28; D remains ambiguous. The V gene's germline CDR1 is MDHEN and CDR2 SYDVKM. The CDR3 is made up of 15 amino acids. Trimming removed 3 bases from V and 0 bases from J, with 9 bases in between. The CDR3 DNA sequence: TGTGCCAGCAGTTTTGTAGGACTCTCTGGAAACACCATATATTTT. Its protein is CASSFVGLSGNTIYF.

The chain recombines TRBV6-4 with TRBJ2-1, with 12 bases that match TRBD2. Germline values: CDR1 MRHNA, CDR2 SNTAGT. V shed 8 bases, J shed 7 bases, and the junction held 9 bases outside the gene matches. The CDR3 sequence is 15 residues long. This CDR3 reads CASSPSTSGGNEQFF. CDR3 nucleotide sequence: TGTGCCAGCTCCCCTAGCACTAGCGGGGGGAATGAGCAGTTCTTC.

The gene calls are TRBV11-3 and TRBJ2-2; tentative D call: TRBD1 (6 bases). CDR3 size: 14 residues. Trimming removed 5 bases at V and 5 bases at J, with 12 bases between. Germline V gene sequence: CDR1 SGHNT, CDR2 YENEEA. CDR3 nucleotide sequence: TGTGCCAGCAGCCCCCGGACAGAGACCGGGGAGCTGTTTTTT. Its translation is CASSPRTETGELFF.

This clone was counted once. The V gene is TRBV7-6, the J gene TRBJ2-3, with TRBD1 matching over 11 bases. With V trimmed by 4 bases and J by 1 base, 1 base remained unmatched. CDR1 and CDR2 (germline): SGHVS, FNYEAQ. The CDR3 runs 15 residues. CDR3 bases: TGTGCCAGCAGCTGGACAGGGGGCGGCACAGATACGCAGTATTTT. Amino acids: CASSWTGGGTDTQYF.

The V call is TRBV7-8, the J call TRBJ1-2; tentatively, D is TRBD1 (6 bases). V was cut by 5 bases and J by 5 bases, with 12 bases left in between. In germline, CDR1 is SGHVS, CDR2 FQNEAQ. CDR3 size: 13 residues. This chain's CDR3 is CASSPATGYGYTF. For the CDR3, the DNA is TGTGCCAGCAGCCCGGCGACAGGATATGGCTACACCTTC.

This clone is a singleton in its sample. The rearrangement joins TRBV6-5 to TRBJ2-7; D may be TRBD2 (6 bases). Between the trimmed V and J ends, which lost 5 bases and 7 bases, there was a span of 15 bases. CDR3 length: 13 residues. Per germline, CDR1 MNHEY and CDR2 SVGAGI. The CDR3 DNA sequence: TGTGCCAGCAGTGATCGGAGGGTGGGAGAGCAGTACTTC. Translated, it gives CASSDRRVGEQYF.

This clone was seen a single time. This chain joins TRBV19 and TRBJ1-1; TRBD1 aligns across 7 bases. With 4 bases clipped from V and 2 bases from J, the junction kept 10 bases outside the gene matches. This CDR3 contains 16 residues. The germline gives CDR1 LNHDA, CDR2 SQIVND (reference sequence). The CDR3 is CASSTRQGSANTEAFF. The CDR3 DNA reads TGTGCCAGTAGTACAAGACAGGGTTCCGCAAACACTGAAGCTTTCTTT.

This chain links TRBV7-2 with TRBJ2-5; TRBD1 aligns across 11 bases. V shed 5 bases and J 4 bases; nucleotides not matched to a gene: 6. CDR1 and CDR2 (germline): SGHTA, FQGNSA. The CDR3 runs 15 residues. The CDR3 bases are TGTGCCAGCAGCCCTCGGGACAGGGGGGTAGAGACCCAGTACTTC. Translated: CASSPRDRGVETQYF.

J is TRBJ2-7 and V is TRBV25-1; TRBD1 is a possible D gene (6 bases). Germline V gene sequence: CDR1 MGHDK, CDR2 SYGVNS. V was pared by 1 base and J by 7 bases, with 17 bases between. The CDR3 contains 15 residues. CDR3: CASSESHREVGEQYF. The CDR3, as DNA: TGTGCCAGCAGTGAATCGCACAGGGAAGTGGGGGAGCAGTACTTC.

This clone has just a few counts. The J gene is TRBJ2-3, the V gene TRBV7-2, with no clear D. Per germline, CDR1 SGHTA and CDR2 FQGNSA. Trimming took 2 bases from V and 7 from J, leaving 7 bases between them. The CDR3 sequence is 12 residues long. This CDR3 is CASSLTTYTQYF. For the CDR3, the DNA is TGTGCCAGCAGCTTAACTACATATACGCAGTATTTT.

The V gene is TRBV4-3, the J gene TRBJ2-7, with 12 bases identical to TRBD2. Germline V CDR1 and CDR2: LGHNA, YSLEER. The CDR3 is 18 amino acids. V shed 0 bases and J 4 bases; nucleotides not matched to a gene: 10. As DNA, the CDR3 is TGCGCCAGCAGCCAAGACCGACTAGCGGGAGAGTTCACTTACGAGCAGTACTTC. Residues: CASSQDRLAGEFTYEQYF.

V and J are TRBV7-9 and TRBJ1-1; D is unclear. Germline V gene sequence: CDR1 SEHNR, CDR2 FQNEAQ (reference sequence). V lost 1 base and J lost 1, with 7 bases in between. This CDR3 comprises 14 residues. CDR3 residues: CASSLERGNTEAFF. CDR3 sequence (DNA): TGTGCCAGCAGCTTAGAACGGGGGAACACTGAAGCTTTCTTT.

This clone showed up just a few times. The chain links TRBV7-9 to TRBJ2-7; TRBD2 might be the D (5 bases). From germline, CDR1 is SEHNR and CDR2 FQNEAQ (reference sequence). V lost 1 base and J 3 bases, leaving 10 bases between the germline ends. The CDR3 consists of 14 residues. This CDR3 is CASSLVGGDYEQYF. The CDR3 DNA reads TGTGCCAGCAGCTTAGTCGGAGGCGACTACGAGCAGTACTTC.

This clone came up once. The rearrangement links TRBV11-3 to TRBJ1-1; 7 bases fit TRBD1. The CDR3 totals 13 residues. Looked up from germline, CDR1 is SGHNT and CDR2 is YENEEA. V gave up 3 bases and J gave up 5 bases; unmatched junction bases: 3. The CDR3 loop is CASSFLRGTEAFF. CDR3 sequence (DNA): TGTGCCAGCAGCTTTCTCAGGGGGACTGAAGCTTTCTTT.

This clone was picked up a small number of times. The J gene is TRBJ2-7, the V gene TRBV5-1, with D possibly being TRBD2 (5 bases). Germline-derived CDR1 and CDR2 are SGHRS and YFSETQ. The CDR3 runs 13 residues. Trimming took 0 bases from V and 3 from J, leaving 7 bases between them. For the CDR3, the DNA is TGCGCCAGCAGCTTGGGCGGAGGCTACGAGCAGTACTTC. It translates to CASSLGGGYEQYF.

The chain joins TRBV9 to TRBJ2-1; D call uncertain. V was clipped by 1 base and J by 4 bases, with 9 bases between them. The CDR3 runs to 14 residues. The germline V gene has CDR1 SGDLS and CDR2 YYNGEE. In nucleotides, the CDR3 is TGTGCCAGCAGCGTAAGAGAATTATACAATGAGCAGTTCTTC. Protein product: CASSVRELYNEQFF.

The chain combines TRBV7-9 with TRBJ2-3; TRBD2 agrees at 8 bases. The length of the CDR3 is 15 residues. The V and J ends lost 2 bases and 3 bases, in that order; junction bases with no gene match: 4. Germline CDR1 SEHNR, CDR2 FQNEAQ (reference sequence). The CDR3 sequence: CASSLNSGVTDTQYF. The CDR3 DNA reads as TGTGCCAGCAGCTTAAATAGCGGGGTTACAGATACGCAGTATTTT.